These T cell receptor beta chains were read from a single sample in a study of T cell repertoires in cytomegalovirus infection. Each CDR3 protein gets one entry after TCRdb re-called the reads with MiXCR. The table lists hundreds of thousands of distinct CDR3 sequences, about a sixth of them singletons. Source material: PBMCs. These receptors were collected from a human donor in good health (CMV status not recorded). Some clones in this sample may be carry-over from other donors' samples. Both conserved end residues are part of each CDR3. The order of the fields is J gene, V gene, CDR3 length, D gene, clone size, CDR3 DNA, CDR3 protein. D genes are given only for firm matches. Expanded clones get a size class; other rows say once, few or many, or leave the size out.

TRBJ2-5,TRBV29-1,13,TRBD2,-,TGCAGCGTGCGACTAGCGGAGAGAGAGACCCAGTACTTC,CSVRLAERETQYF
TRBJ2-7,TRBV4-1,15,-,few,TGCGCCAGCAGCCAAGTTGCTGGGACATACTACGAGCAGTACTTC,CASSQVAGTYYEQYF
TRBJ2-6,TRBV20-1,18,TRBD1,-,TGCAGTGCTAGCGTGGACAGGGGGCGATTTTCTGGGGCCAACGTCCTGACTTTC,CSASVDRGRFSGANVLTF
TRBJ1-4,TRBV7-6,18,-,-,TGTGCCAGCAGCTTAGTCTCGGCTGCATTTGCAACTAATGAAAAACTGTTTTTT,CASSLVSAAFATNEKLFF
TRBJ2-2,TRBV12-3/TRBV12-4,18,-,-,TGTGCCAGCAGTTTAAGGTTAATCGGGACTGCCGGATCCGGGGAGCTGTTTTTT,CASSLRLIGTAGSGELFF
TRBJ1-4,TRBV2,15,TRBD1,-,TGTGCCAGTGTCGCCCCCGGGACAGCGGTTGAAAAACTGTTTTTT,CASVAPGTAVEKLFF
TRBJ1-5,TRBV7-2,14,-,many,TGTGCCAGCAGCAAAGACACCAGCAATCAGCCCCAGCATTTT,CASSKDTSNQPQHF
TRBJ2-2,TRBV18,17,-,-,TGTGCCAGCTCACCATCTTTACGGGAGACTAACACCGGGGAGCTGTTTTTT,CASSPSLRETNTGELFF
TRBJ1-1,TRBV5-6,15,TRBD1,-,TGTGCCAGCAGCCGGCTTCAGGGGGGGAACACTGAAGCTTTCTTT,CASSRLQGGNTEAFF
TRBJ2-3,TRBV19,14,TRBD1,-,TGTGCCAGTAGTCACGGACAGGCCGCAGATACGCAGTATTTT,CASSHGQAADTQYF
TRBJ1-2,TRBV7-9,14,-,many,TGTGCCAGCAGCGCATCCAGGGTGAACTATGGCTACACCTTC,CASSASRVNYGYTF
TRBJ2-6,TRBV15,14,-,-,TGTGCCACCAGCAGGTTGACAGGCCCCAACGTCCTGACTTTC,CATSRLTGPNVLTF
TRBJ2-5,TRBV5-6,20,-,few,TGTGCCAGCAGCTTGATTTTGGGTAGCGGTGATAGATGGGGTCAAGAGACCCAGTACTTC,CASSLILGSGDRWGQETQYF
TRBJ1-5,TRBV12-3/TRBV12-4,12,-,few,TGTGCCAGCAGATCAGGGGTTCAGCCCCAGCATTTT,CASRSGVQPQHF
TRBJ2-1,TRBV24-1,17,TRBD2,many,TGTGCCACCAGTGATGACCGTAGCGGGGGGAACTACAATGAGCAGTTCTTC,CATSDDRSGGNYNEQFF
TRBJ2-1,TRBV7-9,13,-,few,TGTGCCAGCAGCTTACGCAGGGGAAATGAGCAGTTCTTC,CASSLRRGNEQFF
TRBJ1-6,TRBV7-2,15,-,many,TGTGCCAGCAGCTTGCACAGCTCCTATAATTCACCCCTCCACTTT,CASSLHSSYNSPLHF
TRBJ2-2,TRBV15,17,TRBD1,-,TGTGCCACCAGCAAGAGGGGACAGGGGATCGGGGCCGGGGAGCTGTTTTTT,CATSKRGQGIGAGELFF
TRBJ1-1,TRBV15,17,-,few,TGTGCCACCAGCAGAGATGCGGGGGGCCGGGTAAAGACTGAAGCTTTCTTT,CATSRDAGGRVKTEAFF
TRBJ2-7,TRBV28,16,TRBD1,few,TGTGCCAGCAGTTTACGTCCGGGACAGGGGGCCTACGAGCAGTACTTC,CASSLRPGQGAYEQYF
TRBJ2-1,TRBV4-3,15,-,many,TGCGCCAGCAGCCAAGAGCAGGGGACCTACAATGAGCAGTTCTTC,CASSQEQGTYNEQFF
TRBJ2-3,TRBV27,19,-,many,TGTGCCAGCAGTTTATGGTCGGACAGATTCTACCCTAGCACAGATACGCAGTATTTT,CASSLWSDRFYPSTDTQYF
TRBJ2-7,TRBV20-1,15,TRBD2,few,TGCAGTGCTTTGAATCTAGCGGGGGACACCTACGAGCAGTACTTC,CSALNLAGDTYEQYF
TRBJ1-1,TRBV7-2,14,-,many,TGTGCCAGCAGCGCGACAGGAGCAGGCACTGAAGCTTTCTTT,CASSATGAGTEAFF
TRBJ1-2,TRBV2,15,TRBD1,few,TGTGCCAGCAGGAGGGACAGGGGGACTAACTATGGCTACACCTTC,CASRRDRGTNYGYTF
TRBJ2-3,TRBV20-1,13,-,few,TGCAGTGTCAGGGAATTCGGCATAGATACGCAGTATTTT,CSVREFGIDTQYF
TRBJ1-1,TRBV11-1,15,-,once,TGTGCCAGCAGCTTGGGCAGGGACGGGAACACTGAAGCTTTCTTT,CASSLGRDGNTEAFF
TRBJ2-7,TRBV6-1,15,-,few,TGTGCCAGCAGTGTATTCTCCCTGCCCTCCGACGAGCAGTACTTC,CASSVFSLPSDEQYF
TRBJ1-1,TRBV7-9,13,-,many,TGTGCCAGCAGCGAACAATTGAACACTGAAGCTTTCTTT,CASSEQLNTEAFF
TRBJ2-2,TRBV6-1,16,-,-,TGTGCCAGCAGCCGGGAAGCACAGAGGAACACCGGGGAGCTGTTTTTT,CASSREAQRNTGELFF
TRBJ1-4,TRBV12-3/TRBV12-4,14,-,many,TGTGCCAGCAGTTCGGCCAGCGGGGTGGGAAAACTGTTTTTT,CASSSASGVGKLFF
TRBJ1-1,TRBV4-1,15,-,-,TGCGCCAGCAGCCCCCAGGGCGGTCTGAACACTGAAGCTTTCTTT,CASSPQGGLNTEAFF
TRBJ2-1,TRBV7-9,17,TRBD2,many,TGTGCCAGCAGCCCCCAAGGAGGACTAGCGGTTTACAATGAGCAGTTCTTC,CASSPQGGLAVYNEQFF
TRBJ2-3,TRBV27,17,TRBD1,-,TGTGCCAGCAGTTTTGTCGGCGCGGGACAGGGCATGGATACGCAGTATTTT,CASSFVGAGQGMDTQYF
TRBJ1-2,TRBV29-1,12,-,few,TGCAGCGTGGATAGGGGAGGGTATGGCTACACCTTC,CSVDRGGYGYTF
TRBJ1-5,TRBV12-3/TRBV12-4,16,TRBD1,-,TGTGCCAGCAACTACGGGACAGGGGGCTACAATCAGCCCCAGCATTTT,CASNYGTGGYNQPQHF
TRBJ1-4,TRBV28,17,TRBD1,few,TGTGCCAGCAGTCGACGAGGGACAGGGGATCGTCGGGAAAAACTGTTTTTT,CASSRRGTGDRREKLFF
TRBJ1-4,TRBV7-9,15,-,few,TGTGCCAGCAGCTCTAGCAGGGTTTCGTTGGAAAAACTGTTTTTT,CASSSSRVSLEKLFF
TRBJ1-2,TRBV5-5,16,TRBD1,-,TGTGCCAGCAGCTTGACGCCAGGGGGACCGATCTATGGCTACACCTTC,CASSLTPGGPIYGYTF
TRBJ2-1,TRBV6-1,15,TRBD1,few,TGTGCCAGCAGTGAATCCGGGACAGGGGGCAATGAGCAGTTCTTC,CASSESGTGGNEQFF
TRBJ1-1,TRBV7-6,19,TRBD1,many,TGTGCCAGCAGCTTAGGTACCTCGAGTCGGACAGGGACGTACACTGAAGCTTTCTTT,CASSLGTSSRTGTYTEAFF
TRBJ1-4,TRBV28,14,TRBD1,many,TGTGCCAGCAGCCCGGGACAGTCTCGGGAAAAACTGTTTTTT,CASSPGQSREKLFF
TRBJ2-3,TRBV10-3,17,TRBD1,many,TGTGCCATCAGTGGGACGCTGGCTGACAGGGGCACAGATACGCAGTATTTT,CAISGTLADRGTDTQYF
TRBJ2-5,TRBV20-1,14,TRBD1,few,TGCAGTGCTCCTGGGACAGGAGCTCAAGAGACCCAGTACTTC,CSAPGTGAQETQYF
TRBJ2-7,TRBV12-3/TRBV12-4,12,-,-,TGTGCCAGCAGTACGGACGCCTACGAGCAGTACTTC,CASSTDAYEQYF
TRBJ2-3,TRBV12-3/TRBV12-4,14,TRBD1,few,TGTGCCAGCAATGACAGGGGCCTGGATAATACGCAGTATTTT,CASNDRGLDNTQYF
TRBJ1-2,TRBV20-1,14,-,once,TGCAGTGCCACCCCGGGGACGGTAGGCTATGGCTACACCTTC,CSATPGTVGYGYTF
TRBJ1-1,TRBV12-3/TRBV12-4,13,-,many,TGTGCCAGCAGTTTGAGGGGCCACGGCGAAGCTTTCTTT,CASSLRGHGEAFF
TRBJ2-5,TRBV7-6,16,-,many,TGTGCCAGCAGCTTTCGTCCGGGGGTGATCCAAGAGACCCAGTACTTC,CASSFRPGVIQETQYF
TRBJ2-3,TRBV5-1,15,TRBD2,few,TGCGCCAGCAGCAAAACTAGCGCGACGGGAGATACGCAGTATTTT,CASSKTSATGDTQYF
TRBJ2-5,TRBV4-3,15,-,few,TGCGCCAGCAGCCCTTCAGGGTCGTACCAAGAGACCCAGTACTTC,CASSPSGSYQETQYF
TRBJ2-3,TRBV7-2,15,-,-,TGTGCCAGCAGCTTAGTCTCGATGTATACCGATACGCAGTATTTT,CASSLVSMYTDTQYF
TRBJ1-5,TRBV6-1,19,-,many,TGTGCCAGCAGTGAAGCCTTACCGTTCGGGCTGGGGGCAGGTCAGCCCCAGCATTTT,CASSEALPFGLGAGQPQHF
TRBJ2-5,TRBV5-4,18,TRBD1,few,TGTGCCAGCAGCTTTGGAAGTCTAGGACAGGGGGCGCGGGAGACCCAGTACTTC,CASSFGSLGQGARETQYF
TRBJ2-7,TRBV12-3/TRBV12-4,14,-,-,TGTGCCAGCAGTTTTCCGGGGGGCAGGTACGAGCAGTACTTC,CASSFPGGRYEQYF